A single sample is the source of the 3 T cell receptor beta chains below, sequenced in a study of blood T cell repertoires in COVID-19. Clones were read by immunoSEQ multiplex PCR, and TCRdb kept only the in-frame ones, dropping some. This table has some 210,000 clones, 84% appearing once. Sequenced material: peripheral blood. All receptors derive from a woman in her sixties or seventies with active or convalescent COVID-19.

This clone was found a few times. This chain connects TRBV27 to TRBJ1-6; possible D gene TRBD1, 6 bases. The CDR3 contains 13 residues. Between the trimmed V and J ends, which lost 10 bases and 9 bases, there was a span of 16 bases. Germline V CDR1 and CDR2: MNHEY, SMNVEV (reference sequence). The CDR3 region has the DNA TGTGCCACGAAAGGGGGTGAAGTTTCACCCCTCCACTTT. This encodes CATKGGEVSPLHF.

The chain joins TRBV2 to TRBJ2-1; 9 bases match TRBD2. The junction had 6 bases not matched to a gene; V was cut back by 2 bases and J by 10 bases. The germline CDR1 and CDR2 sequences are SNHLY and FYNNEI. The CDR3 consists of 14 residues. CDR3 in amino acids: CASSEIAGVVEQFF. In DNA, the CDR3 is TGTGCCAGCAGTGAAATAGCGGGAGTGGTAGAGCAGTTCTTC.

In this sample, this clone turned up once. The chain couples TRBV3-1 (or the pseudogene TRBV3-2) to TRBJ1-3, with D possibly TRBD1 on 5 matching bases. V was trimmed by 2 bases and J by 5 bases, leaving 16 bases between them. The CDR3 extends over 16 amino acids. CDR1 LGHDT and CDR2 YNNKEL come from the germline V gene (reference sequence). Written as DNA, the CDR3 is TGTGCCAGCAGCCAACCCGGGGCAGCGGGTAGAAACACCATATATTTT. Protein product: CASSQPGAAGRNTIYF.